A single sample gave rise to the 6 T cell receptor beta chains below, sequenced in a study of cytomegalovirus exposure and HLA in healthy donors. The PCR made use of 60 Vbeta and 13 Jbeta primers. Sequencing used immunoSEQ multiplex PCR; TCRdb keeps in-frame clones, though not all of them. The sample shows 150,000 to 250,000 clones, approximately 78% of them seen only once. The sequencing input was PBMCs. These receptors came from a woman in her forties or fifties in good health and CMV-seropositive.

The CDR3 protein is CASSLAGGPIYEQYF. The CDR3 region has the DNA TGTGCCAGCAGTTTAGCGGGAGGGCCTATATACGAGCAGTACTTC. The V gene is TRBV27, the J gene TRBJ2-7; 9 bases are a match to TRBD2. V trimming: 2 bases; J trimming: 4 bases; junction bases outside the gene matches: 6. The germline CDR1 and CDR2 sequences are MNHEY and SMNVEV (reference sequence). The CDR3 consists of 15 residues.

The chain joins TRBV27 to TRBJ1-2, with TRBD1 matching over 7 bases. CDR1 and CDR2 from the germline V gene are MNHEY and SMNVEV (reference sequence). The CDR3 sequence is 16 residues long. J gave up 2 bases and V 7 bases, and 13 bases lay outside the gene matches. As DNA, the CDR3 is TGTGCCAGCAAACGTATAAACAGGGGACCAAACTATGGCTACACCTTC. Amino acid sequence: CASKRINRGPNYGYTF.

The chain couples TRBV2 to TRBJ1-3, with D tentatively TRBD1 (5 bases). V shed 7 bases and J shed 3 bases, with 13 bases lying between them. CDR1 and CDR2 (germline): SNHLY, FYNNEI. This CDR3 has 14 amino acids. CDR3 in amino acids: CASTGGGGGNTIYF. The CDR3, as DNA: TGTGCCAGCACTGGGGGAGGAGGTGGAAACACCATATATTTT.

The CDR3 region has the DNA TGTGCCAGCACCCTGGGACTAGCGGCTAGCACAGATACGCAGTATTTT. Protein: CASTLGLAASTDTQYF. The chain recombines TRBV28 with TRBJ2-3; 11 nucleotides align to TRBD2. This CDR3 spans 16 amino acids. J lost 0 bases, V lost 7 bases, and 6 bases had no gene match. The germline V gene has CDR1 MDHEN and CDR2 SYDVKM.

This clone was seen a single time. The V and J genes are TRBV9 and TRBJ1-2, with 8 bases matching TRBD1. Per germline, CDR1 SGDLS and CDR2 YYNGEE. This CDR3 contains 12 residues. J gave up 8 bases and V 3 bases, and 3 bases lay outside the gene matches. The CDR3 coding sequence is TGTGCCAGCAGCGCGACAGGGGACGGCTACACCTTC. Its protein is CASSATGDGYTF.

This clone was counted a few times. The chain combines TRBV27 with TRBJ1-6, with 7 bases lining up with TRBD1. J was trimmed by 7 bases and V by 3 bases; bases with no gene match: 6. The germline gives CDR1 MNHEY, CDR2 SMNVEV (reference sequence). This CDR3 is built from 15 residues. Written as DNA, the CDR3 is TGTGCCAGCAGTTTCTTGACAGGGAGGAATTCACCCCTCCACTTT. Its translation: CASSFLTGRNSPLHF.